The 23 T cell receptor beta chains reported below all come from one sample, sequenced in a study of response to subunit inactivated influenza vaccine. Each CDR3 protein is one row after TCRdb ran MiXCR on the RT-PCR reads. This table holds roughly 760,000 distinct CDR3 sequences, approximately 21% found once. The material sequenced was PBMCs from blood, taken around 5 days after vaccination. The receptor source for this set is a man aged 50 or older who received an inactivated influenza vaccine.

The rearrangement links TRBV4-1 to TRBJ2-7; TRBD2 matches 8 bases. Germline V CDR1 and CDR2: MGHRA, YSYEKL. The length of the CDR3 is 14 residues. V trimming: 4 bases; J trimming: 4 bases; junction bases outside the gene matches: 6. CDR3 amino acids: CASSRNGGAYEQYF. CDR3 DNA: TGCGCCAGCAGCCGTAACGGGGGGGCGTACGAGCAGTACTTC.

This clonotype was seen more than once but under ten times. This chain connects TRBV12-3 or TRBV12-4 to TRBJ2-5; 7 positions agree with TRBD1. The CDR3 is 13 residues long. V lost 8 bases and J lost 1; bases outside the gene matches: 4. CDR3 sequence (DNA): TGTGCCAGCGGCGACAGGGCCCAAGAGACCCAGTACTTC. Protein sequence: CASGDRAQETQYF.

This clonotype is a singleton in its sample. The chain employs TRBV24-1 and TRBJ2-2, with D unresolved. This CDR3 has 13 residues. Germline CDR1 KGHDR, CDR2 SFDVKD. The ends were cut back, 6 bases at V and 2 bases at J, with 6 bases in the middle. The CDR3 reads CATSKLNTGELFF. CDR3 nucleotides: TGTGCCACCAGTAAGCTAAACACCGGGGAGCTGTTTTTT.

The chain uses TRBV7-9 and TRBJ2-2; D is tentatively TRBD1 or TRBD2 (6 bases each). Germline lookup yields CDR1 SEHNR and CDR2 FQNEAQ (reference sequence). The CDR3 is 14 amino acids. V dropped 5 bases and J dropped 6 bases, with 13 bases sitting between them. Here the CDR3 reads CASSPRGGSGELFF. The CDR3, as DNA: TGTGCCAGCAGCCCCCGAGGGGGGTCCGGGGAGCTGTTTTTT.

This clonotype showed up many times. This chain joins TRBV7-2 and TRBJ2-5; D is uncertain. The V gene lost 3 bases and the J gene lost 4 bases, with 9 bases spanning the gap. This CDR3 spans 13 amino acids. The V gene's germline CDR1 is SGHTA and CDR2 FQGNSA. In DNA, the CDR3 is TGTGCCAGCAGCTTGCCCAAGGCAGAGACCCAGTACTTC. Translating it yields CASSLPKAETQYF.

V gene TRBV5-1 combines with J gene TRBJ1-6; the match to TRBD1 covers 9 bases. Germline trimming cut 4 bases from V and 8 bases from J; bases unmatched to any gene: 7. Germline V lookup: CDR1 SGHRS, CDR2 YFSETQ. The CDR3 extends over 15 amino acids. The CDR3 spells CASSLQGQGYSPLHF. The CDR3 DNA sequence: TGCGCCAGCAGCCTCCAGGGACAGGGTTATTCACCCCTCCACTTT.

This clonotype was observed a few times. Written as DNA, the CDR3 is TGTGCCAGCAGCGCGAATAGGGCCTACGAGCAGTACTTC. This translates into CASSANRAYEQYF. The rearrangement joins TRBV7-8 to TRBJ2-7, with D unresolved. CDR1 SGHVS and CDR2 FQNEAQ come from the germline V gene. Trimming cost V 5 bases and J 2 bases, with 10 bases left between them. The CDR3 has 13 amino acids.

This chain connects TRBV6-1 to TRBJ1-1; no reliable D call. The germline V gene has CDR1 MNHNS and CDR2 SASEGT. Trimming took 5 bases from V and 5 from J, leaving 12 bases between them. CDR3 length: 13 residues. CDR3 protein: CASSKTLGTEAFF. As DNA, the CDR3 is TGTGCCAGCAGTAAAACCCTCGGGACTGAAGCTTTCTTT.

This clonotype has just a few counts. The rearrangement links TRBV5-1 to TRBJ2-3; no reliable D call. The CDR3 spans 15 residues. Deletions cut 7 bases from V and 0 bases from J, with 15 bases between. Germline lookup yields CDR1 SGHRS and CDR2 YFSETQ. The CDR3 region has the DNA TGCGCCAGCGGCCGCGGTGGTACTAGCACAGATACGCAGTATTTT. Protein sequence: CASGRGGTSTDTQYF.

The J gene is TRBJ2-2, the V gene TRBV20-1; D is ambiguous. The CDR3 consists of 13 residues. Germline V gene lookup returns CDR1 DFQATT and CDR2 SNEGSKA (reference sequence). The V end lost 3 bases, the J end lost 6 bases, and 11 bases lay between the germline ends. CDR3 in amino acids: CSASLGGPGELFF. CDR3 nucleotides: TGCAGTGCTAGTCTGGGTGGGCCCGGGGAGCTGTTTTTT.

The V gene is TRBV14, the J gene TRBJ1-1; D uncertain. The V end was cut by 8 bases, the J end by 4 bases, with 14 bases between. There are 13 residues in the CDR3. Germline CDR1 SGHDN, CDR2 FVKESK. The CDR3 reads CASARIGGTEAFF. The CDR3 DNA is TGTGCCAGCGCGCGGATTGGTGGCACTGAAGCTTTCTTT.

V and J are TRBV20-1 and TRBJ2-1, with 11 positions matching TRBD2. Germline CDR1 reads DFQATT; CDR2 reads SNEGSKA (reference sequence). The length of the CDR3 is 16 residues. CDR3 in DNA: TGCAGCGCGACTAGCGGGGACCCTAGCTCCTACAATGAGCAGTTCTTC. Its protein is CSATSGDPSSYNEQFF.

This clonotype was seen a handful of times. This rearrangement joins TRBV12-3 or TRBV12-4 to TRBJ1-3; no firm D call. V lost 6 bases, J lost 0 bases, and 15 bases lay in between. This CDR3 is built from 16 residues. The CDR3 region has the DNA TGTGCCAGCAGCCCCCACCAGGCGCGCTCTGGAAACACCATATATTTT. It is translated as CASSPHQARSGNTIYF.

This clonotype was observed a handful of times. In DNA, the CDR3 is TGTGCCAGCAGCTCTTGGACAGGGGTCCTTTACAATGAGCAGTTCTTC. Translation gives CASSSWTGVLYNEQFF. The V gene is TRBV5-5, the J gene TRBJ2-1; 9 nucleotides line up with TRBD1. The ends lost 3 bases at V and 4 bases at J; junction bases unmatched: 8. Per germline, CDR1 SGHKS and CDR2 YYEKEE (reference sequence). The CDR3 loop spans 16 amino acids.

The gene calls are TRBV20-1 and TRBJ1-1; D may be TRBD1 (5 bases). Between the trimmed V and J ends, which lost 5 bases and 7 bases, there was a span of 14 bases. Germline CDR1 DFQATT, CDR2 SNEGSKA (reference sequence). The CDR3 spans 12 residues. The CDR3 nucleotides read TGCAGTGCTGGATATACTCAGGGTGAAGCTTTCTTT. It encodes CSAGYTQGEAFF.

CDR3: CASSEDLLNTEAFF. CDR3 sequence (DNA): TGTGCCAGCAGTGAGGACTTGCTGAACACTGAAGCTTTCTTT. The chain uses TRBV6-1 and TRBJ1-1; D is ambiguous. The length of the CDR3 is 14 residues. The V and J ends lost 3 bases and 0 bases respectively, with 8 bases between them. Germline loops: CDR1 MNHNS, CDR2 SASEGT.

This clonotype was observed at least ten times. The V call is TRBV20-1, the J call TRBJ2-1, with TRBD2 matching 7 bases. The V and J ends lost 0 bases and 6 bases, in that order; junction bases with no gene match: 5. Germline V lookup: CDR1 DFQATT, CDR2 SNEGSKA (reference sequence). This CDR3 has 14 residues. The chain's CDR3 is CSARDRGLPNEQFF. DNA of the CDR3: TGCAGTGCTAGAGATCGGGGACTACCCAATGAGCAGTTCTTC.

In DNA, the CDR3 is TGCAGTGCTAGTGCTAGCCCCCGAAGCTCCTACAATGAGCAGTTCTTC. Translating it yields CSASASPRSSYNEQFF. The chain has TRBV20-1 and TRBJ2-1; a weak D match, TRBD2 (5 bases). The CDR3 spans 16 residues. V was shortened by 3 bases and J by 0 bases, with 15 bases between the two germline ends. CDR1 DFQATT and CDR2 SNEGSKA come from the germline V gene (reference sequence).

This clonotype was counted only a few times. V gene TRBV5-1 combines with J gene TRBJ2-5; D is perhaps TRBD1 (5 bases). The CDR3 is made up of 14 amino acids. V lost 2 bases and J 3 bases, leaving 11 bases between the germline ends. Germline V gene data show CDR1 as SGHRS and CDR2 as YFSETQ. The CDR3 nucleotides are TGCGCCAGCAGCTTATACAGGCATGAAGAGACCCAGTACTTC. Residues: CASSLYRHEETQYF.

The V and J genes are TRBV29-1 and TRBJ1-2; 8 bases fit TRBD1. V shed 5 bases and J 4 bases; nucleotides not matched to a gene: 6. The CDR3 extends over 13 amino acids. Per germline, CDR1 SQVTM and CDR2 ANQGSEA. The CDR3 reads CSVRRGPSYGYTF. The CDR3 DNA sequence: TGCAGCGTTCGCAGGGGGCCCAGCTATGGCTACACCTTC.

This clonotype was seen more than once but under ten times. The rearrangement joins TRBV7-8 to TRBJ1-1; D gene unclear. This CDR3 spans 14 amino acids. V was trimmed by 5 bases and J by 4 bases, leaving 14 bases between them. Germline CDR1 and CDR2: SGHVS and FQNEAQ. CDR3 loop: CASSTRDGGTEAFF. DNA for the CDR3: TGTGCCAGCAGCACCCGTGATGGCGGCACTGAAGCTTTCTTT.

This clonotype was counted only a few times. In nucleotides, the CDR3 is TGCAGTGCTAGAGAGCCTAGCTCCCGAACCCAGTACTTC. Translation gives CSAREPSSRTQYF. The chain employs TRBV20-1 and TRBJ2-5; tentative D call: TRBD2 (5 bases). The ends were cut back, 0 bases at V and 8 bases at J, with 13 bases in the middle. Germline-derived CDR1 and CDR2 are DFQATT and SNEGSKA (reference sequence). The CDR3 has 13 amino acids.

The chain employs TRBV20-1 and TRBJ1-5; maybe TRBD1 (6 bases). This CDR3 has 14 amino acids. V gave up 6 bases and J gave up 0 bases, with 12 bases separating them. Germline V gives CDR1 DFQATT, CDR2 SNEGSKA (reference sequence). The CDR3 reads CSAPRTDSNQPQHF. Here the CDR3 DNA reads TGCAGTGCCCCCCGGACAGATAGCAATCAGCCCCAGCATTTT.